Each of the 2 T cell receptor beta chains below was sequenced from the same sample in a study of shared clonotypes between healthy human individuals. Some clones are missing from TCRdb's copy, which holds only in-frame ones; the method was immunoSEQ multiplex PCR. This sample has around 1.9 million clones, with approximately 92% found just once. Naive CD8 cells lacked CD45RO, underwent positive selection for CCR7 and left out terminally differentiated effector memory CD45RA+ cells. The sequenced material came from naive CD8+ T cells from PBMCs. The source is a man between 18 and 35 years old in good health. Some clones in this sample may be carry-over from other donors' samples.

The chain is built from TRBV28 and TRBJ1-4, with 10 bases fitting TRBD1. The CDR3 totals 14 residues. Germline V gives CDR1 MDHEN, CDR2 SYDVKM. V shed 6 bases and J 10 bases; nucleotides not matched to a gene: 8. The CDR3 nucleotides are TGTGCCAGCAGCCCCGGGACAGGGGACGGAAAACTGTTTTTT. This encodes CASSPGTGDGKLFF.

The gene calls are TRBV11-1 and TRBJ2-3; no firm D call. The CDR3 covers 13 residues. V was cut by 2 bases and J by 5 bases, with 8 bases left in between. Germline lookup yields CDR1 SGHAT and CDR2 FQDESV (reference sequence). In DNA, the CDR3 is TGTGCCAGCAGCTTATTAAGGATAGATACGCAGTATTTT. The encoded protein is CASSLLRIDTQYF. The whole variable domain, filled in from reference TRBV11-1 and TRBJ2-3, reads EAEVAQSPRYKITEKSQAVAFWCDPISGHATLYWYRQILGQGPELLVQFQDESVVDDSQLPKDRFSAERLKGVDSTLKIQPAELGDSAMYLCASSLLRIDTQYFGPGTRLTVL.